These 18 T cell receptor beta chains came from one sample sequenced in a study of T cells in localized non-small cell lung cancer. The assay was immunoSEQ multiplex PCR, and TCRdb's table has in-frame clones only and misses some. The sample shows about 25,000 clones, 65% to 90% of them seen only once. The starting material was peripheral blood, obtained before any cancer treatment. The receptor set was obtained from a female donor older than 55 with stage I lung adenocarcinoma.

The genes are TRBV6-5 and TRBJ1-6; D ambiguous. V was pared by 4 bases and J by 9 bases, with 10 bases between. The CDR3 consists of 13 residues. Per the germline V gene, CDR1 is MNHEY and CDR2 is SVGAGI. In DNA form, the CDR3 reads TGTGCCAGCAGTTCAGGACGGGCTTCACCCCTCCACTTT. It specifies CASSSGRASPLHF.

The chain employs TRBV2 and TRBJ2-3; 12 positions match TRBD2. Germline V gives CDR1 SNHLY, CDR2 FYNNEI. V shed 6 bases and J 5 bases; nucleotides not matched to a gene: 6. The CDR3 runs to 15 residues. The CDR3 protein is CASRETSGGGDTQYF. The CDR3 DNA follows: TGTGCCAGCAGAGAGACTAGCGGGGGTGGAGATACGCAGTATTTT.

The chain joins TRBV7-2 to TRBJ2-5; maybe TRBD2 (6 bases). V lost 4 bases, J lost 7 bases, and 13 bases lay in between. Germline CDR1 is SGHTA and CDR2 is FQGNSA. This CDR3 comprises 13 residues. CDR3 in DNA: TGTGCCAGCAGCTCCTTAGCGGCGGCGACCCAGTACTTC. Its translation is CASSSLAAATQYF.

This chain links TRBV9 with TRBJ2-3, with 10 bases fitting TRBD2. Germline V lookup: CDR1 SGDLS, CDR2 YYNGEE. The CDR3 sequence is 16 residues long. Trimming cost V 1 base and J 2 bases; bases outside gene matches: 4. The CDR3 sequence: CASSVSLAGATDTQYF. The DNA of the CDR3 is TGTGCCAGCAGCGTAAGCCTAGCGGGAGCCACAGATACGCAGTATTTT.

The chain combines TRBV30 with TRBJ2-7, with TRBD2 identical over 16 bases. CDR1 and CDR2 (germline): GTSNPN, SVGIG (reference sequence). Trimming took 0 bases from V and 2 from J; bases not matched to a gene: 7. This CDR3 has 18 amino acids. The CDR3 region is CAWSVGWGLAGGTYEQYF. CDR3 bases: TGTGCCTGGAGTGTAGGGTGGGGACTAGCGGGAGGGACCTACGAGCAGTACTTC.

J is TRBJ1-1 and V is TRBV29-1; D unresolved. The CDR3 consists of 12 residues. Germline V gene data show CDR1 as SQVTM and CDR2 as ANQGSEA. V lost 7 bases to trimming and J lost 4 bases, with 13 bases between them. CDR3 region: CSAGVEFTEAFF. The CDR3 region has the DNA TGCAGCGCGGGAGTGGAGTTCACTGAAGCTTTCTTT.

The V gene is TRBV5-6, the J gene TRBJ1-6; 8 bases agree with TRBD1. The germline V gene encodes CDR1 SGHDT and CDR2 YYEEEE. CDR3 size: 17 residues. Germline trimming cut 5 bases from V and 5 bases from J; bases unmatched to any gene: 12. CDR3 amino acids: CASRRGETGVHNSPLHF. The CDR3 DNA reads as TGTGCCAGCAGGCGAGGCGAGACAGGGGTGCATAATTCACCCCTCCACTTT.

This clone was seen a handful of times. The V call is TRBV7-9, the J call TRBJ1-5, with D unresolved. CDR1 is SEHNR and CDR2 is FQNEAQ in the germline V gene (reference sequence). This CDR3 spans 14 amino acids. V dropped 3 bases and J dropped 1 base, with 7 bases sitting between them. CDR3 protein: CASSFSQSNQPQHF. CDR3 bases: TGTGCCAGCAGCTTTAGTCAGAGCAATCAGCCCCAGCATTTT.

The J gene is TRBJ2-7, the V gene TRBV7-8, with no clear D. Trimming left V 5 bases short and J 6 bases short, with 8 bases between. This CDR3 has 11 residues. Germline loops: CDR1 SGHVS, CDR2 FQNEAQ. The chain's CDR3 is CASSVSGEQYF. For the CDR3, the DNA is TGTGCCAGCAGCGTCAGTGGCGAGCAGTACTTC. Full variable domain (rest looked up from reference TRBV7-8 and TRBJ2-7): GAGVSQSPRYKVAKRGQDVALRCDPISGHVSLFWYQQALGQGPEFLTYFQNEAQLDKSGLPSDRFFAERPEGSVSTLKIQRTQQEDSAVYLCASSVSGEQYFGPGTRLTVT.

The V gene is TRBV30, the J gene TRBJ1-6, with D possibly matching TRBD1 (5 bases). Germline values: CDR1 GTSNPN, CDR2 SVGIG (reference sequence). The CDR3 is made up of 18 amino acids. The ends were cut back, 7 bases at V and 7 bases at J, with 29 bases in the middle. Here the CDR3 DNA reads TGTGCCTCCGCAGGAGGGCGTAACACAGGAGAGAAAAATTCACCCCTCCACTTT. Encoded protein: CASAGGRNTGEKNSPLHF.

The V call is TRBV5-1, the J call TRBJ2-5; 8 nucleotides agree with TRBD2. V was clipped by 1 base and J by 2 bases; unmatched bases: 7. CDR3 length: 16 residues. Germline loops: CDR1 SGHRS, CDR2 YFSETQ. CDR3 bases: TGCGCCAGCAGCTTGAGAACGGGGGGGCAACAAGAGACCCAGTACTTC. It encodes CASSLRTGGQQETQYF.

The chain has TRBV18 and TRBJ1-6; maybe TRBD1 (5 bases). The CDR3 is 15 amino acids. Germline V gene lookup returns CDR1 KGHSH and CDR2 LQKENI. Between the trimmed V and J ends, which lost 2 bases and 9 bases, there was a span of 14 bases. DNA for the CDR3: TGTGCCAGCTCACCAGCAGGTGGAAGGGGTTCACCCCTCCACTTT. It codes for CASSPAGGRGSPLHF.

The chain employs TRBV4-1 and TRBJ1-3; D is undetermined. Trimming pared 4 bases from V and 0 bases from J, leaving 7 bases between. Germline values: CDR1 MGHRA, CDR2 YSYEKL. The CDR3 consists of 14 residues. The DNA of the CDR3 is TGCGCCAGCAGCCTTCAGCCCTCTGGAAACACCATATATTTT. It is translated as CASSLQPSGNTIYF.

The V call is TRBV5-1, the J call TRBJ2-3; no definite D call. This CDR3 is built from 16 residues. The ends were cut back, 0 bases at V and 4 bases at J, with 15 bases in the middle. Germline lookup yields CDR1 SGHRS and CDR2 YFSETQ. The CDR3 loop is CASSLGSLASADTQYF. CDR3 sequence (DNA): TGCGCCAGCAGCTTGGGGTCGCTCGCCTCGGCAGATACGCAGTATTTT.

This clone appeared a few times. The chain joins TRBV6-1 to TRBJ2-3, with a possible D match to TRBD2 (6 bases). The V and J ends lost 0 bases and 4 bases respectively, with 8 bases between them. CDR1 is MNHNS and CDR2 is SASEGT in the germline V gene. The CDR3 is 14 residues long. Here the CDR3 DNA reads TGTGCCAGCAGTGAAGCTCCGGGGGCAGATACGCAGTATTTT. Protein: CASSEAPGADTQYF.

The chain couples TRBV9 to TRBJ2-1; 8 nucleotides match TRBD2. The length of the CDR3 is 15 residues. Trimming removed 0 bases from V and 3 bases from J; junction bases left unmatched: 2. Germline V gives CDR1 SGDLS, CDR2 YYNGEE. This CDR3 reads CASSVAGTSYNEQFF. CDR3 bases: TGTGCCAGCAGCGTAGCTGGGACTAGCTACAATGAGCAGTTCTTC.

This clone was seen once. This chain connects TRBV2 to TRBJ2-7; D may be TRBD1 (7 bases). In germline, CDR1 is SNHLY, CDR2 FYNNEI. This CDR3 is built from 14 residues. Trimming removed 8 bases from V and 7 bases from J, with 21 bases in between. In nucleotides, the CDR3 is TGTGCCAGCTCTAAGGGCAGGGGGAGGTTGGAGCAGTACTTC. The encoded protein is CASSKGRGRLEQYF.

J is TRBJ1-4 and V is TRBV28, with TRBD1 as a possible D gene (6 bases). CDR1 and CDR2 from the germline V gene are MDHEN and SYDVKM. The CDR3 extends over 14 amino acids. Trimming removed 5 bases from V and 3 bases from J, with 10 bases in between. As DNA, the CDR3 is TGTGCCAGCAGTATCAGGGGAGCTAATGAAAAACTGTTTTTT. It specifies CASSIRGANEKLFF.